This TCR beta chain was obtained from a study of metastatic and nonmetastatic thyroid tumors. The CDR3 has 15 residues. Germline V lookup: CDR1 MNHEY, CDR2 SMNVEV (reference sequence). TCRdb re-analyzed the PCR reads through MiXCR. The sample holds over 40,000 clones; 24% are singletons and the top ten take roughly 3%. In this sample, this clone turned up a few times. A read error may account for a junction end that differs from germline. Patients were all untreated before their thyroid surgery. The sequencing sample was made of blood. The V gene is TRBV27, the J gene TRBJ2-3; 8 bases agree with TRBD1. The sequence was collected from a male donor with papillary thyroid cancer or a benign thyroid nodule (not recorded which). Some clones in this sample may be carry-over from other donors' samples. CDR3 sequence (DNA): TGTTCCAGCAGTTCTGTCAGGGGGCTGCCAGATACGCAGTATTTT. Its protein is CSSSSVRGLPDTQYF.